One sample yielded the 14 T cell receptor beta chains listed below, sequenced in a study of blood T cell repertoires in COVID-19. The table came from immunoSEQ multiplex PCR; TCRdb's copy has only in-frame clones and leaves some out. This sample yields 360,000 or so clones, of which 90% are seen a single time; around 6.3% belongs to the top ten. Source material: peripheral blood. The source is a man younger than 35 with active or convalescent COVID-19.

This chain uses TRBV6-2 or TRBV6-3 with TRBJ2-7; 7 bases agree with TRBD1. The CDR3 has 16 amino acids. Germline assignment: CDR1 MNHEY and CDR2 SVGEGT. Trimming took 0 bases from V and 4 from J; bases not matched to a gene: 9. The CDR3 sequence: CASSYSIAGGLYEQYF. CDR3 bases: TGTGCCAGCAGTTACTCGATCGCAGGGGGATTGTACGAGCAGTACTTC.

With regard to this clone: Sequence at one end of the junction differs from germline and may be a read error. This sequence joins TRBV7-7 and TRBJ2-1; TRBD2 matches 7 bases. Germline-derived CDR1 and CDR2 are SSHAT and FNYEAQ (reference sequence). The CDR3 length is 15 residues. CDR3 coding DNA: TGTGCTAGCAGCCCCGGCGGGGGCTCCTACAATGAGCAGTTCTTC. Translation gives CASSPGGGSYNEQFF.

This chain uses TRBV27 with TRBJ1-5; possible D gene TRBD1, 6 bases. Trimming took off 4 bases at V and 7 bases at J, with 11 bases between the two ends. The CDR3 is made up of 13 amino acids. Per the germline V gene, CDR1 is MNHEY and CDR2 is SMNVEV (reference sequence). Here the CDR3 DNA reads TGTGCCAGCAGTTCATTCCAGGGGCAGCCCCAGCATTTT. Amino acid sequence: CASSSFQGQPQHF.

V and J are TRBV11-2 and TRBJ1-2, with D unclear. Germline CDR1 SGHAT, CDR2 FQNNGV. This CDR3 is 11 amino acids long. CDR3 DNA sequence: TGTGCAAGCCGGGGATTCTATGGCTACACCTTC. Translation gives CASRGFYGYTF.

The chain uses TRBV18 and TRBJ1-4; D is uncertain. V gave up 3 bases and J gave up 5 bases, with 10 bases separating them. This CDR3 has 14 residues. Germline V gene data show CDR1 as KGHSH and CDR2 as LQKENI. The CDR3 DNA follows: TGTGCCAGCTCACCGCAGTGGGAGAATGAAAAACTGTTTTTT. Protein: CASSPQWENEKLFF. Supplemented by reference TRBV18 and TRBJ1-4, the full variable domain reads NAGVMQNPRHLVRRRGQEARLRCSPMKGHSHVYWYRQLPEEGLKFMVYLQKENIIDESGMPKERFSAEFPKEGPSILRIQQVVRGDSAAYFCASSPQWENEKLFFGSGTQLSVL.

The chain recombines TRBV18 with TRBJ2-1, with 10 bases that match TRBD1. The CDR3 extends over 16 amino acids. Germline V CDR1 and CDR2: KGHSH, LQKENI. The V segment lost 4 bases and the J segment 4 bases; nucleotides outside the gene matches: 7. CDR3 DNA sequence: TGTGCCAGCTCACTTACCGGGACAGGGGTATACAATGAGCAGTTCTTC. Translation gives CASSLTGTGVYNEQFF.

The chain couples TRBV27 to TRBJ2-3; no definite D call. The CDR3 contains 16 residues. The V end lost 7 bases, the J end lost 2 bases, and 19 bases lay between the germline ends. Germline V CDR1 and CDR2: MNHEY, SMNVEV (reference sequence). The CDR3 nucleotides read TGTGCCAGCACTAATCCTTTATATGGTCACACAGATACGCAGTATTTT. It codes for CASTNPLYGHTDTQYF.

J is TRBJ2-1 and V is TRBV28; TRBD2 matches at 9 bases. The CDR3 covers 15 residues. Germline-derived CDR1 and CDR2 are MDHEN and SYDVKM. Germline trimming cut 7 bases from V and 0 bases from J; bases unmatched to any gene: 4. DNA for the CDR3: TGTGCCAGCAACCTAGCGGGAATCTCCTACAATGAGCAGTTCTTC. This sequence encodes CASNLAGISYNEQFF.

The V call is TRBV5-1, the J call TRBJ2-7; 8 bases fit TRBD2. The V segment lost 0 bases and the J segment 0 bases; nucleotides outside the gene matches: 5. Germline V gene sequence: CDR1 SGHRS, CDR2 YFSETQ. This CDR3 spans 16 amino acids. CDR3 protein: CASSLVGSGDSYEQYF. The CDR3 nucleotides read TGCGCCAGCAGCTTGGTGGGTAGCGGGGACTCCTACGAGCAGTACTTC.

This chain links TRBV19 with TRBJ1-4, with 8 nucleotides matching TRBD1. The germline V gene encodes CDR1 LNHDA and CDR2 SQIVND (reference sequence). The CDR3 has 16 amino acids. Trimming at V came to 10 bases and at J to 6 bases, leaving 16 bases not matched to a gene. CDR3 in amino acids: CATRPHRGTVDEKLFF. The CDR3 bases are TGTGCCACTCGGCCCCACAGGGGGACTGTTGATGAAAAACTGTTTTTT.

The CDR3 here is CASSLESSLAGNFVDEQFF. The DNA for the CDR3 is TGTGCCAGCAGCTTAGAGTCCAGTCTAGCGGGAAATTTTGTCGATGAGCAGTTCTTC. This sequence joins TRBV7-9 and TRBJ2-1; TRBD2 matches at 9 bases. The V segment lost 1 base and the J segment 8 bases; nucleotides outside the gene matches: 18. The V gene's germline CDR1 is SEHNR and CDR2 FQNEAQ (reference sequence). The CDR3 loop spans 19 amino acids.

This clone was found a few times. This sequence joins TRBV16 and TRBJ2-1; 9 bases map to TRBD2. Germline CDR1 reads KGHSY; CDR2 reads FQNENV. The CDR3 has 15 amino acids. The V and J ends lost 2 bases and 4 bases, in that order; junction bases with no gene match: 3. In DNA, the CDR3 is TGTGCCAGCAGCCAAGGCCTAGCGGGGTACAATGAGCAGTTCTTC. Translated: CASSQGLAGYNEQFF.

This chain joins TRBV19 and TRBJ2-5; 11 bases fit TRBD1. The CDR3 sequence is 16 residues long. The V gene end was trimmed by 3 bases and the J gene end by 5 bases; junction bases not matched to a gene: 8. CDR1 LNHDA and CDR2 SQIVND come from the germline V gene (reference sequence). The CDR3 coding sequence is TGTGCCAGTAGTATGCCTAGGACAGGGGGCGGGGAGACCCAGTACTTC. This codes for CASSMPRTGGGETQYF.

The CDR3 is CATSTEAGGRKTQYF. For the CDR3, the DNA is TGTGCCACCAGTACAGAAGCGGGAGGGCGTAAGACCCAGTACTTC. This chain links TRBV15 with TRBJ2-5, with 10 bases fitting TRBD2. The CDR3 is 15 residues long. The trim removed 6 bases at V and 6 bases at J, leaving 10 bases unmatched. CDR1 and CDR2 (germline): LNHNV, YYDKDF (reference sequence).